This TCR beta chain came from a study of technical replicates of blood from several donors. There are 14 residues in the CDR3. TCRdb's copy holds only in-frame clones and misses some; the assay was immunoSEQ multiplex PCR. The table has about 82,000 clones, around nine tenths seen once. The sample taken for sequencing was T cells isolated from PBMCs. This clonotype was sampled from a human donor in good health. The chain has TRBV21-1 and TRBJ2-7; the table's D call, TRBD2, has no DNA check behind it. TRBV21-1 is an annotated pseudogene. The CDR3 DNA sequence: TGTGCCACCTCGGGGGGGATGAGTAACTACGAGCAGTACTTC. Encoded protein: CATSGGMSNYEQYF.